This is a list of T cell receptor beta chains from one sample in a study of T cell changes during pregnancy in multiple sclerosis. Generated by immunoSEQ multiplex PCR, the TCRdb table keeps only in-frame clones and is missing some. The sample contains about 64,000 clones, around nine tenths of which appear only once. This specimen consisted of peripheral blood, obtained in the second trimester of pregnancy. Receptor source: a female donor with multiple sclerosis, enrolled in a pregnancy study. CDR3s include the opening cysteine and the closing phenylalanine or tryptophan. Clone size appears in some rows only: once, few, many, or a class for an expanded clone.

-	TRBV7-9	TRBJ1-2	CASSLDRGGPVYGYTF
-	TRBV6-1	TRBJ1-5	CASSEWRRGSNQPQHF
-	TRBV4-1	TRBJ1-2	CASSQVPGRGYGYTF
-	TRBV5-1	TRBJ2-3	CASSLTLAGGDNTDTQYF
-	TRBV28	TRBJ1-1	CASSLAGDTEAFF
-	TRBV27	TRBJ2-7	CASSLTHPGLSYEQYF
once	TRBV6-4	TRBJ2-3	CASSALVTDTQYF
-	TRBV2	TRBJ2-7	CASSSGTEYEQYF
-	TRBV6-5	TRBJ2-2	CASKLPSVGELFF
-	TRBV7-3	TRBJ2-3	CASSPGGAEADTQYF
-	TRBV30	TRBJ2-1	CAWSQTSGPYNEQFF
-	TRBV7-9	TRBJ2-2	CASTIAGPGSGELFF
-	TRBV7-9	TRBJ1-5	CASSPMDSQPQHF
-	TRBV9	TRBJ2-5	CASSGGNLQETQYF
-	TRBV5-1	TRBJ2-3	CASSPLAGGVADTQYF
-	TRBV19	TRBJ2-7	CASSIIAGTYEQYF
-	TRBV25-1	TRBJ2-1	CASRQTGGPYNEQFF
once	TRBV28	TRBJ2-3	CASSLLTGSFTDTQYF
-	TRBV6-1	TRBJ2-5	CASGTSGSGETQYF
many	TRBV7-2	TRBJ2-1	CASNPYEYNEQFF